Listed below are T cell receptor beta chains from one sample, sequenced in a study of monozygotic twins with cystic fibrosis. Generated by immunoSEQ multiplex PCR, the TCRdb table keeps only in-frame clones and is missing some. The sample contains approximately 25,000 clones, around 90% of which appear only once. Sequencing was done on a sample of blood. The receptors here all came from a girl aged 2-10 years with cystic fibrosis. Each CDR3 is given with its conserved first and last residue. A D gene is named only where the DNA matches it firmly. Only some rows state a clone size, as once, few, many or a class for expanded clones.

V	D	J	size	DNA	CDR3
TRBV18	TRBD2	TRBJ2-7	.	TGTGCCAGCTCACCACCCCTGGGACTAGCGGGGGGAATGGACGAGCAGTACTTC	CASSPPLGLAGGMDEQYF
TRBV11-2	.	TRBJ1-1	.	TGTGCCAGCAGCCCCAGACGAGGAGGGAACACTGAAGCTTTCTTT	CASSPRRGGNTEAFF
TRBV6-5	.	TRBJ1-1	.	TGTGCCAGCAGTTACTCGATCGGGGGGGGAAACACTGAAGCTTTCTTT	CASSYSIGGGNTEAFF
TRBV27	.	TRBJ2-3	.	TGTGCCAGCAGTTTAGGGTTCACAGATACGCAGTATTTT	CASSLGFTDTQYF
TRBV5-6	.	TRBJ2-1	.	TGTGCCAGCAGCTTCCGCCCCACGGGGAATGAGCAGTTCTTC	CASSFRPTGNEQFF
TRBV19	.	TRBJ2-7	once	TGTGCCAGTAGTATAGATCTAGGGGGGAGCTACGAGCAGTACTTC	CASSIDLGGSYEQYF
TRBV6-1	.	TRBJ2-7	.	TGTGCCAGCAGTGGGTTAGCTATAAACTCCTACGAGCAGTACTTC	CASSGLAINSYEQYF
TRBV25-1	.	TRBJ2-2	.	TGTGCCAGCAGTGACACCCCCGGGGAGCTGTTTTTT	CASSDTPGELFF
TRBV30	.	TRBJ1-1	.	TGTGCCTGGAGGTCAGGGGCTCCGAACACTGAAGCTTTCTTT	CAWRSGAPNTEAFF
TRBV5-1	.	TRBJ2-5	.	TGCGCCAGCAGCGCCAGGTTTTACCAAGAGACCCAGTACTTC	CASSARFYQETQYF
TRBV7-2	TRBD1	TRBJ1-2	.	TGTGCCAGCAGCAAGGGACAGAAGTATGGCTACACCTTC	CASSKGQKYGYTF
TRBV13	TRBD1	TRBJ2-3	.	TGTGCCAGCAGCCCCCCCGGGACAGATGCCACAGATACGCAGTATTTT	CASSPPGTDATDTQYF
TRBV6-5	TRBD1	TRBJ1-6	.	TGTGCCAGCAGCCAAATGGGACAGGGGGTTGCACCCCTCCACTTT	CASSQMGQGVAPLHF
TRBV6-5	.	TRBJ1-2	.	TGTGCCAGCAGCGGGACACTAAACGGCTACACCTTC	CASSGTLNGYTF
TRBV7-2	.	TRBJ1-5	.	TGTGCCAGCAGCATTACTACAGGGCATAGCAATCAGCCCCAGCATTTT	CASSITTGHSNQPQHF
TRBV5-1	.	TRBJ1-1	.	TGCGCCAGCAAGGGTCAGGGGAATCAAGCTTTCTTT	CASKGQGNQAFF
TRBV27	.	TRBJ1-3	.	TGTGCCAGCAGTCGTACCCTGAAATCGCTTACAAACACCATATATTTT	CASSRTLKSLTNTIYF